The source of this T cell receptor (beta chain) is a study of T cell responses to AZD1222 COVID-19 vaccine. Study details: Second-dose timings of about 4 or about 12 weeks were pooled.

Produced via immunoSEQ multiplex PCR; TCRdb's table is partial and in-frame only. The sample has about 150,000 clones; 90% are singletons. This clone has at least ten counts. Its antigen is still unknown. The CDR3 spans 13 residues. V was clipped by 6 bases and J by 4 bases, with 12 bases between them. Germline V lookup: CDR1 MNHEY, CDR2 SMNVEV (reference sequence). General study findings and limits: Spike-specific TCR depth and breadth grew after two AZD1222 doses.

This clonotype was sampled from an adult in good health. The chain carries TRBV27 and TRBJ1-2; TRBD1 might be the D (6 bases). Sequences were derived from peripheral blood, sampled on day 0 of AZD1222 vaccination. CDR3: CASRLQGTYGYTF. DNA of the CDR3: TGTGCCAGCAGGCTACAGGGTACCTATGGCTACACCTTC.